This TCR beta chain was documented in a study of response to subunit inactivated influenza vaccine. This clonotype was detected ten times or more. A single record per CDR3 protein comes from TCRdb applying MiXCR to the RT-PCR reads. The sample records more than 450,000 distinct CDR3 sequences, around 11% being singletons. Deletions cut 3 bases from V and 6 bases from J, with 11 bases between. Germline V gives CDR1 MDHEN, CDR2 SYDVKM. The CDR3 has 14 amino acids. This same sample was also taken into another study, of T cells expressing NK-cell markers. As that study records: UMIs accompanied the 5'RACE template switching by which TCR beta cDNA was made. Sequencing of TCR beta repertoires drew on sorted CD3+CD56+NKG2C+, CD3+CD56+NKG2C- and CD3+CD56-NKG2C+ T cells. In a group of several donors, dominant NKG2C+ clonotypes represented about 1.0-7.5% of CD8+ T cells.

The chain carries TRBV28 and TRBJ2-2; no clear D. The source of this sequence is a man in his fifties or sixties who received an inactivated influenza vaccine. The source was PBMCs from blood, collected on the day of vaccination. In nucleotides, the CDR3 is TGTGCCAGCAGTTTGAATCACCGAGCCGGGGAGCTGTTTTTT. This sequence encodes CASSLNHRAGELFF. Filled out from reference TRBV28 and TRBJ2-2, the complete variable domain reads DVKVTQSSRYLVKRTGEKVFLECVQDMDHENMFWYRQDPGLGLRLIYFSYDVKMKEKGDIPEGYSVSREKKERFSLILESASTNQTSMYLCASSLNHRAGELFFGEGSRLTVL.